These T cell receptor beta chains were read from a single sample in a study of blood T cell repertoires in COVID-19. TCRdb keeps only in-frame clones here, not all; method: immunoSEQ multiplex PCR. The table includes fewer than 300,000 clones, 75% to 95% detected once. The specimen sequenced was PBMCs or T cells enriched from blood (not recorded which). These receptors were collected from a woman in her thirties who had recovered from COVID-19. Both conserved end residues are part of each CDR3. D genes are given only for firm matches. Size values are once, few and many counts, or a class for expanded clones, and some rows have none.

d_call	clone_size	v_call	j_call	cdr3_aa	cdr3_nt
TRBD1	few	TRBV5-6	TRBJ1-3	CASSLRQGAGGNTIYF	TGTGCCAGCAGCTTGAGGCAGGGGGCTGGTGGAAACACCATATATTTT
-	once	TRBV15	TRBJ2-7	CATSRGTGPYLGEQYF	TGTGCCACCAGCAGAGGAACAGGGCCATACCTGGGCGAGCAGTACTTC
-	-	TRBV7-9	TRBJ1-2	CASSLARDYGYTF	TGTGCCAGCAGCTTAGCCAGGGACTATGGCTACACCTTC
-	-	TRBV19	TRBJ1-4	CASSISGLKGSGEKLFF	TGTGCCAGTAGTATATCGGGACTAAAGGGTTCGGGCGAAAAACTGTTTTTT
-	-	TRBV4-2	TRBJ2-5	CASSQGRLEVTQYF	TGTGCCAGCAGCCAAGGAAGGTTAGAGGTGACCCAGTACTTC
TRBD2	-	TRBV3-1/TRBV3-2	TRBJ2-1	CASSSLEGGSGYNEQFF	TGTGCCAGCAGCTCCCTTGAGGGAGGGTCGGGGTACAATGAGCAGTTCTTC
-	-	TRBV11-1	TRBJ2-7	CASSLGVGDEQYF	TGTGCCAGCAGCTTAGGAGTCGGTGACGAGCAGTACTTC
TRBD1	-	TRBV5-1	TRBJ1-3	CASSSGTDGNTIYF	TGCGCCAGCAGCTCCGGGACAGATGGAAACACCATATATTTT
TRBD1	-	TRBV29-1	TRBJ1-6	CSVVIGTGESPLHF	TGCAGCGTAGTTATCGGGACAGGGGAATCACCCCTCCACTTT
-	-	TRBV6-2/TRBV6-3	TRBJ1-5	CASSSRGSPIGQPQHF	TGTGCCAGCAGTTCTCGCGGGTCGCCAATTGGACAGCCCCAGCATTTT
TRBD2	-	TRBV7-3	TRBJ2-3	CASSYSGASTDTQYF	TGTGCCAGCAGCTACAGCGGGGCTAGCACAGATACGCAGTATTTT
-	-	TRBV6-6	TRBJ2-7	CASSHTGFSYEQYF	TGTGCCAGCAGTCATACAGGGTTCTCCTACGAGCAGTACTTC
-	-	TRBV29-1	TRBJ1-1	CSGRQTRTATEAFF	TGCAGCGGAAGACAGACCCGGACGGCCACTGAAGCTTTCTTT
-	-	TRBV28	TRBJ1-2	CASRLGQVYGYTF	TGTGCCAGCAGACTGGGACAAGTCTATGGCTACACCTTC
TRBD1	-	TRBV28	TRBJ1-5	CASSLRGRGSNQPQHF	TGTGCCAGCAGTCTCAGGGGGCGGGGGAGCAATCAGCCCCAGCATTTT
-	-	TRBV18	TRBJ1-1	CASSLDRNTEAFF	TGTGCCAGCTCACTAGACAGGAACACTGAAGCTTTCTTT
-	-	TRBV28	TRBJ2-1	CASSFTGTYNEQFF	TGTGCCAGCAGTTTTACCGGGACCTACAATGAGCAGTTCTTC
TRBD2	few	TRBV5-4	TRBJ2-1	CASSSPAREAYNEQFF	TGTGCCAGCAGCTCCCCAGCGCGGGAGGCCTACAATGAGCAGTTCTTC
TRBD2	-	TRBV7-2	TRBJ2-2	CASSASGRGYTGELFF	TGTGCCAGCAGCGCTAGCGGGAGGGGGTACACCGGGGAGCTGTTTTTT
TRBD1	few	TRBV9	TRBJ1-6	CASSVGGQTNSPLHF	TGTGCCAGCAGCGTAGGGGGACAGACCAATTCACCCCTCCACTTT
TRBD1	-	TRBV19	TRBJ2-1	CASSVQGHNEQFF	TGTGCCAGTAGTGTACAGGGGCACAATGAGCAGTTCTTC
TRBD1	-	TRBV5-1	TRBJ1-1	CASSSYRGPTEAFF	TGCGCCAGCAGCTCCTACAGGGGTCCTACTGAAGCTTTCTTT
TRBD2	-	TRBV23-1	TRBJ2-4	CASSHLSGPLVGLAGLEAKNIQYF	TGCGCCAGCAGTCACCTCTCCGGGCCGCTGGTCGGACTAGCGGGACTAGAGGCCAAAAACATTCAGTACTTC
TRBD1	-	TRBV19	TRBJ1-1	CASSIYSRGQGNTEAFF	TGTGCCAGTAGTATATACTCCCGGGGACAGGGGAACACTGAAGCTTTCTTT
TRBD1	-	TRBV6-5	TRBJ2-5	CASSRDRQETQYF	TGTGCCAGCAGCCGGGACAGGCAAGAGACCCAGTACTTC
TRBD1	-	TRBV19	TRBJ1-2	CASVGGGAVNYGYTF	TGTGCCAGCGTTGGAGGGGGCGCAGTAAACTATGGCTACACCTTC
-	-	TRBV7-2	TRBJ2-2	CASSLDLAATGELFF	TGTGCCAGCAGCTTAGATCTGGCGGCTACCGGGGAGCTGTTTTTT
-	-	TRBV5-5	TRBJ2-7	CASRVTPEEGRSYEQYF	TGTGCCAGCAGGGTCACCCCCGAGGAGGGGCGCTCCTACGAGCAGTACTTC
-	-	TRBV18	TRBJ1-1	CASSPGVLRAEAFF	TGTGCCAGCTCACCAGGGGTCTTGAGGGCTGAAGCTTTCTTT
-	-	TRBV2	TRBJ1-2	CASSNSVGGRNYGYTF	TGTGCCAGCAGTAACAGTGTCGGGGGGCGCAACTATGGCTACACCTTC
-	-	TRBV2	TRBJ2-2	CASSPRTANTGELFF	TGTGCCAGCAGTCCAAGGACAGCGAACACCGGGGAGCTGTTTTTT
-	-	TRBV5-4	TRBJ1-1	CASSLDSGMNTEAFF	TGTGCCAGCAGCTTGGACTCGGGAATGAACACTGAAGCTTTCTTT
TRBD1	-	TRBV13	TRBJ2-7	CASSLGGQGAYEQYF	TGTGCCAGCAGCTTAGGTGGACAGGGGGCCTACGAGCAGTACTTC
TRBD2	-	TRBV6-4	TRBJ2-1	CASRRLAGSDNEQFF	TGTGCCAGCAGAAGACTAGCGGGATCGGACAATGAGCAGTTCTTC
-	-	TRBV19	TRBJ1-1	CASSPRNGNTEAFF	TGTGCCAGTAGCCCACGAAACGGGAACACTGAAGCTTTCTTT
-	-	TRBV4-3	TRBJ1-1	CASSQVRGNTEAFF	TGCGCCAGCAGCCAAGTCCGGGGGAACACTGAAGCTTTCTTT
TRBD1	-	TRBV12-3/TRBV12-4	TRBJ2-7	CASSTRGLEQYF	TGTGCCAGCAGTACCAGGGGGCTCGAGCAGTACTTC
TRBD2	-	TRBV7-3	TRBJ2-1	CASSSGLAGEQFF	TGTGCCAGCAGCTCGGGACTAGCGGGAGAGCAGTTCTTC
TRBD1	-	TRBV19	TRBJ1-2	CASAIQGAVGYTF	TGTGCCAGCGCGATACAGGGGGCGGTCGGCTACACCTTC
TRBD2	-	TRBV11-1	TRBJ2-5	CASSPRGLASQETQYF	TGTGCCAGCAGCCCCCGGGGACTAGCCTCACAAGAGACCCAGTACTTC
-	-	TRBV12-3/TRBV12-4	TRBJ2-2	CASKIGDTGELFF	TGTGCCAGCAAGATAGGGGACACCGGGGAGCTGTTTTTT
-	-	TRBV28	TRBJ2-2	CASTLLNTGELFF	TGTGCCAGCACTCTCCTCAACACCGGGGAGCTGTTTTTT